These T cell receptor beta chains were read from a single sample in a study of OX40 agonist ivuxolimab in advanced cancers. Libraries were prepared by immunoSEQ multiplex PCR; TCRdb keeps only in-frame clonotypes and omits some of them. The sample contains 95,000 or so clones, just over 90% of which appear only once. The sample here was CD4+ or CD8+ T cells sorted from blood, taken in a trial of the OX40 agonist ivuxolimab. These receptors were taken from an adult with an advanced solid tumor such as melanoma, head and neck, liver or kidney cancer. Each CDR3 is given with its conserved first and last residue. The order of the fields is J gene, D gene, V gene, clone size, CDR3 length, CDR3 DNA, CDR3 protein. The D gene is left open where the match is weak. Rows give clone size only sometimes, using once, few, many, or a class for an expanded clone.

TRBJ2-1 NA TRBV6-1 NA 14 TGTGCCAGCAGTGAACGGCGGAGCTACAATGAGCAGTTCTTC CASSERRSYNEQFF
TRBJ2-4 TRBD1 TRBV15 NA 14 TGTGCCACCAGCCCGGGACAGGCCAAAAACATTCAGTACTTC CATSPGQAKNIQYF
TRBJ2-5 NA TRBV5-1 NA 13 TGCGCCAGCAGCTTGGTGGGGGCGGAGACCCAGTACTTC CASSLVGAETQYF
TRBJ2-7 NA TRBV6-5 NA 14 TGTGCCAGCAGTTACGAAAGAAAACAATACGAGCAGTACTTC CASSYERKQYEQYF
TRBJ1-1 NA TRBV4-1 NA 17 TGCGCCAGCAGCCAAGAAGGTCAGGGAGGTCCCAACACTGAAGCTTTCTTT CASSQEGQGGPNTEAFF
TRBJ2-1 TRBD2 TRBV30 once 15 TGTGCCTGGAGTGTTTTAGCGGGGGCCTACAATGAGCAGTTCTTC CAWSVLAGAYNEQFF
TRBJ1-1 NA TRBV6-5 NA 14 TGTGCCAGCAGTTTGAGGGCCTACTACACTGAAGCTTTCTTT CASSLRAYYTEAFF
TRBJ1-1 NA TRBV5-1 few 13 TGCGCCAGCAGCCTAGGGGTTCCCACTGAAGCTTTCTTT CASSLGVPTEAFF
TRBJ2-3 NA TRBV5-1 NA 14 TGCGCCAGCAGCTTGGCCCAAGGCGCAGATACGCAGTATTTT CASSLAQGADTQYF
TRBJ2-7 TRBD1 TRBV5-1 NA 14 TGCGCCAGCAGTCAAGGACAGGGGGTGAGCGAGCAGTACTTC CASSQGQGVSEQYF
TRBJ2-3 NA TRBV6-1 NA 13 TGTGCCAGCCACTTACCGTCTTCGGATACGCAGTATTTT CASHLPSSDTQYF
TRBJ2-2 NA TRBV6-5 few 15 TGTGCCAGCAGTTACGGGGGCGGGACAAAGAGGGAGCTGTTTTTT CASSYGGGTKRELFF
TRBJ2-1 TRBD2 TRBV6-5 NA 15 TGTGCCAGCAGTTACCGGGGGGTCGGGTACAATGAGCAGTTCTTC CASSYRGVGYNEQFF
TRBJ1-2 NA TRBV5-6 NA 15 TGTGCCAGCAGCTTCCGGGCGTCGGGGAACTATGGCTACACCTTC CASSFRASGNYGYTF
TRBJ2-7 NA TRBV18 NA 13 TGTGCCAGCTCAGGGGAAAGAGACGTGGAGCAGTACTTC CASSGERDVEQYF
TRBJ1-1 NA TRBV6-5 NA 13 TGTGCCAGCAGTTTGGACGAGAACACTGAAGCTTTCTTT CASSLDENTEAFF
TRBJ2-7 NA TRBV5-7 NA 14 TGTGCCAGCAGCTTATCAGGGAAGTTCGACGAGCAGTACTTC CASSLSGKFDEQYF
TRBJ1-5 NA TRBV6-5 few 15 TGTGCCAGCAGTTACTCGAGGGGGGGAGATCAGCCCCAGCATTTT CASSYSRGGDQPQHF
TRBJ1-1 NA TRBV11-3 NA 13 TGTGCCAGCAGCCGAGGGACCGGCTTAGAAGCTTTCTTT CASSRGTGLEAFF
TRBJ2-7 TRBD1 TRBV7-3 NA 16 TGTGCCAGCAGCTTAGAATCCGGGACAGCCTCCTACGAGCAGTACTTC CASSLESGTASYEQYF
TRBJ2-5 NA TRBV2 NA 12 TGTGCCAGCAGTCAAGTACAAGAGACCCAGTACTTC CASSQVQETQYF
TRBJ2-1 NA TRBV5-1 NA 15 TGCGCCAGCAGTCCAACGATGAGCTCCTACAATGAGCAGTTCTTC CASSPTMSSYNEQFF
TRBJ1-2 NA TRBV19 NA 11 TGTGCCAGTCTTAAAGACTATGGCTACACCTTC CASLKDYGYTF
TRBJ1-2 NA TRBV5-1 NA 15 TGCGCCAGCAGCTTGGGACAGGTTATTAACTATGGCTACACCTTC CASSLGQVINYGYTF
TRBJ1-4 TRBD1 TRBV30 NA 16 TGTGCCGCGCAACCGGGACAGGGGTTAACTAATGAAAAACTGTTTTTT CAAQPGQGLTNEKLFF
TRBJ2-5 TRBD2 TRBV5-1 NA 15 TGCGCCAGCAGCCAGGGACTAGCGGGAGGGGAGACCCAGTACTTC CASSQGLAGGETQYF
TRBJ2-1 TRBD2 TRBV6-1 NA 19 TGTGCCAGCAGTGGCCGAAGGGGGGCGGGAGGAATTTCATACAATGAGCAGTTCTTC CASSGRRGAGGISYNEQFF
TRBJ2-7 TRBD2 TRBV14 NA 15 TGTGCCAGCAGCCAAGCGGGGGGGGCTGGTGTCGAGCAGTACTTC CASSQAGGAGVEQYF
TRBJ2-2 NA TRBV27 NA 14 TGTGCCAGCAGTTTCAACGCAATCACCGGGGAGCTGTTTTTT CASSFNAITGELFF
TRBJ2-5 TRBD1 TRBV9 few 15 TGTGCCAGCAGCGTAGGGGGTCAGGGGGACGGGGCCCAGTACTTC CASSVGGQGDGAQYF
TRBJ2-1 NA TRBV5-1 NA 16 TGCGCCAGCAGCTTGCTATTAAGCGAGACCTACAATGAGCAGTTCTTC CASSLLLSETYNEQFF
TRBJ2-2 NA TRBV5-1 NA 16 TGCGCCAGCAGCCCGGCCGTGACGCCTGGGACCGGGGAGCTGTTTTTT CASSPAVTPGTGELFF
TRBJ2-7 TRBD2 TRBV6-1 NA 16 TGTGCCAGCAGTGGACCCCAACCGGGACTAGGCTACGAGCAGTACTTC CASSGPQPGLGYEQYF
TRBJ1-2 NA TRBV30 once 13 TGTGCCTGGGCCGGGGCCGCTAACTATGGCTACACCTTC CAWAGAANYGYTF
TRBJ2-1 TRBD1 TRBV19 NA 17 TGTGCCAGTAGTATAAACTACCCGGGACAGGGGTACAATGAGCAGTTCTTC CASSINYPGQGYNEQFF
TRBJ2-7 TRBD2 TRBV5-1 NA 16 TGCGCCAGCAGCTTGGGCGGACTAGCGGACCTCTACGAGCAGTACTTC CASSLGGLADLYEQYF
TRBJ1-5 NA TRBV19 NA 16 TGTGCCAGTAGTATAGAGAGAGCAGGACCCAATCAGCCCCAGCATTTT CASSIERAGPNQPQHF
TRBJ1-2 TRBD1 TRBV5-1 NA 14 TGCGCCAGCAGCCCCAGTGACAGGGATTATGGCTACACCTTC CASSPSDRDYGYTF
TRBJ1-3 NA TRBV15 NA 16 TGTGCCACCAGCAGATCTCGGACCACCTCTGGAAACACCATATATTTT CATSRSRTTSGNTIYF
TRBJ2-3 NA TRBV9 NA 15 TGTGCCAGCAGCGTAGGAGGTCCGGGGACAGATACGCAGTATTTT CASSVGGPGTDTQYF
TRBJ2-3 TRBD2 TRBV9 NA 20 TGTGCCAGCAGCCCGACACCACTAGCGGGGGGGCCTATTCTGACAGATACGCAGTATTTT CASSPTPLAGGPILTDTQYF
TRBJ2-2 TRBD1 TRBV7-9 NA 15 TGTGCCAGCAGCCCCCGGGACAGCCTCACCGGGGAGCTGTTTTTT CASSPRDSLTGELFF
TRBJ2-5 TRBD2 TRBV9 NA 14 TGTGCCAGCAGACCAGGACTAGCTGTAGAGACCCAGTACTTC CASRPGLAVETQYF
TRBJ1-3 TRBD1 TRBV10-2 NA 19 TGCGCCAGCAGTGAAGGGGGCTTTGGTTGGGGCAGCTCTGGAAACACCATATATTTT CASSEGGFGWGSSGNTIYF
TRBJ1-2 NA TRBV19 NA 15 TGTGCCAGTAGTATGGAGGGTGTGACAGACTATGGCTACACCTTC CASSMEGVTDYGYTF
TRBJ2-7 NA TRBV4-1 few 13 TGCGCCAGCAGCCAACAGGACCTCTACGAGCAGTACTTC CASSQQDLYEQYF
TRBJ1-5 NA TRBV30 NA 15 TGTGCCTGGAGTGCGTCCGGACAGCTAAATCAGCCCCAGCATTTT CAWSASGQLNQPQHF
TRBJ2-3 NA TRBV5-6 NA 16 TGTGCCAGCAGCGATCGGACTACCCGACCAGCAGATACGCAGTATTTT CASSDRTTRPADTQYF
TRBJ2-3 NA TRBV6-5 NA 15 TGTGCCAGCCACACTAGGCGGGCAAATGTAGATACGCAGTATTTT CASHTRRANVDTQYF
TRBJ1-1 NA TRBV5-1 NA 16 TGCGCCAGCAGCTCCGACGAGGGGTGGGGAACTACTGAAGCTTTCTTT CASSSDEGWGTTEAFF
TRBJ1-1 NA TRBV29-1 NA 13 TGCAGCGGACAACTCCGCGAAGACACTGAAGCTTTCTTT CSGQLREDTEAFF
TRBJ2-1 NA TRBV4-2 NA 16 TGTGCCAGCAGCCTCAAAAGTGGGGATACCTACAATGAGCAGTTCTTC CASSLKSGDTYNEQFF